This entry concerns a single TCR beta chain. Its cognate antigen has yet to be identified. No much larger clonotype is one base removed from it; base qualities were not supplied. The library was prepared using the immunoSEQ multiplex PCR assay. For the multiplex PCR, a mixture combining 60 forward primers for TCR Vbeta segments and 13 reverse primers for TCR Jbeta segments was used. The CDR3 region of rearranged TCR beta genes was amplified from genomic DNA with a multiplex PCR assay. On the Illumina HiSeq System, the amplified TCR beta libraries were sequenced as 87-base-pair reads. In the source study's methods: Across the 640 or so repertoires, a later analysis counted 80 million or so unique TCR beta chains, 9.5 million to 12 million of which were shared by at least two donors. A nearest-neighbor algorithm error-corrected the raw reads and collapsed the reads into unique sequences, merging closely related sequences to remove PCR and sequencing errors. V, D and J gene segments were assigned by aligning CDR3 sequences to IMGT reference sequences. For a sequence to be retained, a match of at least six nucleotides to both a V gene segment and a J gene segment was required. Rearrangements were called productive when the CDR3 lacked stop codons and stayed in frame with V and J; all others were non-productive. CDR3 was defined by IMGT convention, running from the second conserved V-encoded cysteine to the conserved J-encoded phenylalanine. In an earlier analysis of roughly 580 of the donors, sequences lacking an unambiguous match to a single V gene segment were excluded. In an earlier analysis of several hundred of the donors, a V segment was called functional when productive rearrangements were above 56.7%, and segregating when the standard deviation between donors exceeded 5%. A statistical classification framework was built for diagnosing cytomegalovirus status from the catalog of TCR beta chain sequences. In a later analysis, V and J genes were assigned by comparing TCR nucleotide sequences against IMGT/GENE-DB human TR gene sequences. A later analysis assigned CDR3 sequences and most-parsimonious VDJ recombination scenarios with the TCRdist pipeline. In a later analysis, each TCR beta chain was defined by its CDR3 amino acid sequence together with its V-gene family, and reads without a unique V-gene family were excluded. A later analysis removed 592 highly shared, low-generation-probability nucleotide sequences to deal with suspected cross-contamination and a sequencing artifact. In a later analysis, a clonal expansion index was calculated for each public chain from normalized within-repertoire ranks of inferred template counts. In a later analysis, generation probabilities were computed using a VDJ recombination model fitted to out-of-frame rearrangements, and the results were checked against IGoR. A later analysis scored TCR-TCR, TCR-HLA and TCR-CMV co-occurrence with hypergeometric tests, applying a repertoire-size bias correction to TCR pairs. In a later analysis, false discovery rates were estimated by permuting HLA or CMV assignments 20 times. A later analysis grouped co-occurring TCRs with DBSCAN, adding TCRdist sequence similarity when clustering within HLA-allele-positive subsets. For co-occurrence clustering, repertoires with fewer than 30,000 or more than 120,000 public chains were excluded, along with five repertoires with anomalous nucleotide sharing. Imported from immuneACCESS, the table was reduced by TCRdb to in-frame sequences with V and J called. These copies leave out some clones; in studies compared against another copy, an unresolved V gene accounts for under half, and the cause of the remainder is not known. D and trimming were read from the DNA, whereas the V and J calls and clone size are those reported in that table. This sample has about 220,000 clones in its table, and over 80% of those were observed once. The leading ten clones occupy 5% to 6% of the sample.

These data are taken from a study of cytomegalovirus exposure and HLA in healthy donors (TCRdb year 2017). For context, the study as a whole: An earlier analysis of approximately 590 of the donors reported more than 250 Gb of sequence data and 117 million unique TCR beta sequences from 150 million to 200 million T cells. Roughly 300 gigabases of sequencing data and tens of millions of unique TCR sequences were included in an early release covering over 600 HLA-typed donors. Of the roughly 400 genotyped donors, approximately 83% fell in the genetic ancestry cluster associated with self-reported Caucasian donors. The study aimed to test whether cataloging public T cell receptors could reveal signatures of past pathogen exposure. Using immunosequencing, the study profiled T cell repertoires from about 620 subjects and related those repertoires to cytomegalovirus serostatus. In addition to the first cohort of around 670 subjects, a separate validation cohort of over 90 different subjects was used. High-throughput TCR immunosequencing, statistical association of individual TCRs with disease status, and machine learning were combined to predict cytomegalovirus infection status. In a later analysis, previously published TCR beta repertoires from several hundred donors were re-analyzed and high-resolution HLA genotyping was added so that TCR occurrence patterns could be studied. Rather than using new phenotypic data, the later analysis identified candidate immune exposures from TCR beta sequences and from how often those sequences occurred across donors. To decide whether each TCR beta V gene segment behaved as functional or pseudogenic, an earlier analysis of approximately 620 of the donors relied on high-throughput TCR beta sequencing. Donor age, sex, ethnicity and CMV serostatus were collected together with the repertoire data. A later genetic analysis used genome-wide SNP genotypes for 398 of the 666 donors, treating that subset as a discovery cohort. Every repertoire in the discovery cohort had been generated on one and the same sequencing platform. HLA typing covered class I and class II loci at four-digit resolution. The number of typed donors differed by locus: about 629-630 for A, B, C, DRB1 and DQB1; approximately 520 for DQA1; 606 for DPA1; and roughly 450 for DPB1. Because of strong linkage in the cohort, roughly 5 DR-DQ haplotypes were treated as single units for association and clustering. On average, 235,054 unique TCR beta nucleotide sequences were sequenced per donor among a few hundred genotyped donors of the cohort, with 15% to 20% of those sequences being non-productive. Overall study results and their limits: Most TCR sequences were observed very rarely across donors, whereas some public TCRs were present in many individuals. Immune exposure information for the cohort was limited to CMV serostatus. Cytomegalovirus status was reported to be diagnosed by the classifier with high specificity and sensitivity in both the original and validation cohorts. A few of the identified cytomegalovirus-associated TCR beta chains were confirmed in vitro to be specific for cytomegalovirus antigens. A further reported finding was that TCR beta sequences accurately predicted the HLA-A and HLA-B alleles for most subjects in the first cohort. A later analysis found that TCR association rates varied across HLA loci, with DRB1 alleles showing the most associated TCRs and HLA-C alleles the fewest. A later genetic analysis reported fewer N-insertions in productive TCRs among donors in an Asian-associated ancestry cluster than the 666-donor mean. HLA typing was unavailable for some donors at each locus, so association tests used only the typed subset. Around 16 rarely observed V segments, including chromosome 9 orphons, were excluded from the earlier analysis of about 610 of the donors because counts were too low. It was suggested by the authors that the approach could potentially be generalized to other disease states and immunological phenotypes. Assigning TCR associations to individual alleles was difficult when HLA alleles, especially DR and DQ, strongly co-occurred. A later analysis reported that several top co-occurrence clusters appeared linked to parvovirus B19, influenza, CMV and Epstein-Barr virus. In a later analysis, most CMV-associated TCR beta chains were found to appear HLA-restricted, with HLA associations seemingly driven largely by CMV exposure. V-gene and J-gene trimming of TCR beta chains was associated with a missense DCLRE1C variant in a later genetic analysis, and the association was replicated in an independent cohort. A later analysis associated 16,951 TCR beta sequences with specific HLA alleles at a false discovery rate of 0.05. A total of roughly 160 TCR beta chains were listed by the study as associated with cytomegalovirus. The presence/absence analyses assumed that sequencing depth was roughly uniform across donors, and that assumption may not be true. Compared with equally common non-associated chains, HLA-associated TCR beta chains in a later analysis were more clonally expanded and had lower generation probabilities. In this cohort, only TCR beta chains were sequenced, and detectable features were limited by the absence of alpha or paired-chain data. Some IMGT-functional V segments, including TRBV6-2 and TRBV6-3, could not be told apart with the 87-base-pair reads, so those segments were excluded. An earlier analysis of around 540 of the donors showed that most TCR beta V segments appeared in productive rearrangements either about 87% or about 30% of the time, which broadly matched IMGT annotations. Linkage disequilibrium might explain the correlated functional status among segregating V segments, but an unknown experimental factor could not be excluded. A cluster of highly shared sequence variants was judged likely to be a technical artifact of the sequencing pipeline.

The cohort was made up of approximately 670 healthy bone marrow donors. Cohort members were all nominally healthy when sampled, although unrecorded immune exposures were likely present. The donor tested CMV seropositive and was one of the 289 seropositive cohort members. A peripheral blood sample was provided by each donor, and peripheral blood mononuclear cells were used for TCR beta sequencing. Genomic DNA was extracted from the blood cell samples with the Qiagen DNeasy Blood Extraction Kit. V loses 8 bases, J loses 5 bases, and the germline ends lie 13 bases apart. The germline V gene yields MNHNS for CDR1 and SASEGT for CDR2. From cysteine to phenylalanine, the CDR3 is 13 amino acids long. The retained sequence is limited to the CDR3, 39 bases, with the frame set at the first base.

This receptor was obtained from a woman aged 40-49 years in good health and CMV-seropositive. The rearrangement combines TRBV6-1 with TRBJ1-5; possibly the D gene is TRBD1, per 6 matching bases. The sample consisted of PBMCs. The nucleotide sequence reads TGTGCCAGCGGGGGCCAGTTGGATCAGCCCCAGCATTTT. It specifies CASGGQLDQPQHF.